The TCR beta chain described here comes from a study of identical twins. The study, taken as a whole, reports: When twins shared out-of-frame alpha sequences, those sequences had excess low generation probability.

TCRdb fed the 5' RACE reads into MiXCR, producing one record per CDR3 protein. The sample records about 720,000 distinct CDR3 sequences, 15% to 20% being singletons. Germline V gene sequence: CDR1 SSHAT, CDR2 FNYEAQ (reference sequence). The CDR3 sequence is 15 residues long. This clonotype is a singleton in its sample. Its antigen is unknown. At one boundary the junction diverges from the germline segment, which might be a read error. The sample was also reused in another study, on T cells expressing NK-cell markers.

The source of this sequence is a woman younger than 30 in good health. Sequenced material: PBMCs. The chain combines TRBV7-7 with TRBJ2-1; D may match TRBD1 or TRBD2 (5 bases each). The DNA for the CDR3 is TGTGCTAGCAGCTTAGCCCCCGGGGCTTCAAATGAGCAGTTCTTC. Its protein is CASSLAPGASNEQFF.